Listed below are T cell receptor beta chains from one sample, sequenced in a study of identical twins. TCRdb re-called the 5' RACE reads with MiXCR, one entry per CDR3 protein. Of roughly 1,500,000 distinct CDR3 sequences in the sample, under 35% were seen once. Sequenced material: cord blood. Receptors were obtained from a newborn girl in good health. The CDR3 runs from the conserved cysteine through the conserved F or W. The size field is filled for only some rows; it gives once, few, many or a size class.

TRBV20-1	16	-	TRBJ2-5	CSAGKPGLAGEETQYF
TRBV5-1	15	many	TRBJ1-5	CASSLGQGINQPQHF
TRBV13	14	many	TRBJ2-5	CASSLRPSRETQYF
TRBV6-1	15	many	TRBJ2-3	CASSDRTGGTDTQYF
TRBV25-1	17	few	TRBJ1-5	CASSDGEGTASNQPQHF
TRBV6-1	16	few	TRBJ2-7	CASSEFPGTGSYEQYF
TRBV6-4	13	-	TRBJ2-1	CASSDKSWNEQFF
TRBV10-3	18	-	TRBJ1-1	CAISEPDGGTTRGTEAFF
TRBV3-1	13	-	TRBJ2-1	CASGRGSRNEQFF
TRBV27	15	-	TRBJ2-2	CASSSAGWDTGELFF
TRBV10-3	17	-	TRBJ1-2	CAISDPSRTGTNYGYTF
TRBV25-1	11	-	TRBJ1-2	CAGSDHRRMTF
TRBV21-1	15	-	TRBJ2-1	CASSKGERNYNEQFF
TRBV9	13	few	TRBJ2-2	CASSPDHTGELFF
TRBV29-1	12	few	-	CSVGGTRAEQYF
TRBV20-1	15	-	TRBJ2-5	CSANPGTSSGNEQYF
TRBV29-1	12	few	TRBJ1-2	CSVEGGDSGYTF
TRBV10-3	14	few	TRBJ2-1	CATENRDRVNEQFF
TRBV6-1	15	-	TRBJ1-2	CASSGRDGVFHGYTF
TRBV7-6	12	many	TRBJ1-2	CASSFYNSGYTF
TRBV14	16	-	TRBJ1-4	CASSQRTGGTGEKLFF
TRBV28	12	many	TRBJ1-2	CASSLIRDGYTF
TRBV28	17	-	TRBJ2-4	CASSPLRQGLAKNIQYF
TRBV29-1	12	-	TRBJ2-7	CSVEEGGDEQYF
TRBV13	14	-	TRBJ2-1	CASSLRSLYNEQFF
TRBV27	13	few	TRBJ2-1	CASSFGLAGEQFF
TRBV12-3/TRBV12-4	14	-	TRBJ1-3	CASSYRGKRNTIYF
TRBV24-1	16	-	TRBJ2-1	CATSEPLAGQDHEQFF
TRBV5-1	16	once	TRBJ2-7	CASSPGGAGGNNEQYF
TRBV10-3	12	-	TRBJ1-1	CAISRTGAEAFF
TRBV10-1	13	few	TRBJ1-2	CASSRGGGGGYTF
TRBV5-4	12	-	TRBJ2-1	CASSFTTNEQFF
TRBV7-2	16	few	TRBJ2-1	CASSFSLLAGGNEQFF
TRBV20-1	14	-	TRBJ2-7	CSAALTSGAYEQYF
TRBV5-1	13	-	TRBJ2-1	CASSFVGGNEQFF
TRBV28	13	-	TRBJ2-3	CASSSPPRDTQYF
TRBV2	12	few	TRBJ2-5	CASREHGETQYF
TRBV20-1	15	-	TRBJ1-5	CSARVPRDKYQPQHF